This TCR beta chain was recovered during a study of cytomegalovirus exposure and HLA in healthy donors. The study drew the donors from its roughly 120-subject validation cohort, separate from the approximately 700-subject first cohort. CDR1 SGDLS and CDR2 YYNGEE come from the germline V gene. V lost 4 bases to trimming and J lost 0 bases; unmatched junction nucleotides: 6. The CDR3 is made up of 15 amino acids. Data came from immunoSEQ multiplex PCR; TCRdb stores just in-frame clones and leaves some out. The data show 100,000 to 130,000 clones, with around 82% seen just once and roughly 3% held by the top ten. Concerning this clone: Its antigen is not known.

General study findings and limits: Many donors shared some public TCRs, even though most TCR sequences were rare. The authors enumerated over 150 TCR beta chains as linked to cytomegalovirus.

This TCR was sampled from a woman in her late teens or twenties in good health and CMV-seronegative. The sample comprised PBMCs. The rearrangement links TRBV9 to TRBJ1-1, with 7 bases lining up with TRBD1. The CDR3 DNA follows: TGTGCCAGCAGCCCTTGGGACAGCATGAACACTGAAGCTTTCTTT. Protein product: CASSPWDSMNTEAFF.